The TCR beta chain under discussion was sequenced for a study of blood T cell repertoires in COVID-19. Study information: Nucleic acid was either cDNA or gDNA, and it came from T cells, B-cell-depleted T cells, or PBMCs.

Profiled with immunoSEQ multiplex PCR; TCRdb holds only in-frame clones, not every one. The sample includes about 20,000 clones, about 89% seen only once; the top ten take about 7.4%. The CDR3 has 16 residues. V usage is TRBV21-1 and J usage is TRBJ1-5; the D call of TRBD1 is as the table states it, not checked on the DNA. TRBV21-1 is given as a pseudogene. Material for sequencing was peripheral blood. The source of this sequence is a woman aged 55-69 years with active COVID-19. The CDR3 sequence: CATPGGRVYSNQPQHF. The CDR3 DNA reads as TGTGCCACGCCGGGCGGCAGGGTCTATAGCAATCAGCCCCAGCATTTT.